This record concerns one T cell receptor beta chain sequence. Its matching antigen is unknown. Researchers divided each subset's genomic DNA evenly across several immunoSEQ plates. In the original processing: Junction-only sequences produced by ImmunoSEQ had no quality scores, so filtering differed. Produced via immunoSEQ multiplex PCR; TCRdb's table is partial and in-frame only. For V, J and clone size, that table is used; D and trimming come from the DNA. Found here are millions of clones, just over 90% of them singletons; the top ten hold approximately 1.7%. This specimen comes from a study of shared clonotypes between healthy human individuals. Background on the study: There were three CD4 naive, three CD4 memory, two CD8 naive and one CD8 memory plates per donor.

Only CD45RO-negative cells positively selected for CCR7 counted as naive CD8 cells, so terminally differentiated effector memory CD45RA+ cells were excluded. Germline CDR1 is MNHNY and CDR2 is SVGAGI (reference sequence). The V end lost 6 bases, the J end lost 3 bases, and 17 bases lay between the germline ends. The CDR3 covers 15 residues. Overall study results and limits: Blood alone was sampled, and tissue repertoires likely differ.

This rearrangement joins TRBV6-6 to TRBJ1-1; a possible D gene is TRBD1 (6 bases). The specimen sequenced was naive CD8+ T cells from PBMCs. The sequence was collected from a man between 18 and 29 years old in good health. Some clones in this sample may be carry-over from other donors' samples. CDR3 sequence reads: CASRPVGGLDTEAFF. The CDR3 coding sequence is TGTGCCAGCAGACCCGTGGGGGGGCTGGACACTGAAGCTTTCTTT.